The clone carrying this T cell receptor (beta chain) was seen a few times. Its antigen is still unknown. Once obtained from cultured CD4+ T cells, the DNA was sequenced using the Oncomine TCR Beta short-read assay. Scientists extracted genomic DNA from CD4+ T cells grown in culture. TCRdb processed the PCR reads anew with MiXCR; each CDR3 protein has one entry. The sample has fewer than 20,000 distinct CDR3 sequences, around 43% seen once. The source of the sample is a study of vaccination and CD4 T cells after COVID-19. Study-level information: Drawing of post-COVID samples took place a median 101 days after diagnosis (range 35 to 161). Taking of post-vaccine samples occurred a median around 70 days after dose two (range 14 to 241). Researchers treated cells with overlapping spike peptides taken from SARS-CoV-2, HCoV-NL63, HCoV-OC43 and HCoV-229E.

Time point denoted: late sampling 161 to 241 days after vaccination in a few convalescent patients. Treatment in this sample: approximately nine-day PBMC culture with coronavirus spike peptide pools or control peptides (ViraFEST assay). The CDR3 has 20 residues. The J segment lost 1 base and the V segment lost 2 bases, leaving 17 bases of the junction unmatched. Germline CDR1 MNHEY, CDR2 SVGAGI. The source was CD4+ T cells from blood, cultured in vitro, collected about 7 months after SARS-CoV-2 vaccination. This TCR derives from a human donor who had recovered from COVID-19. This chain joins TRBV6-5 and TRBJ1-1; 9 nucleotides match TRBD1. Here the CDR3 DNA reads TGTGCCAGCAGTTACGTCTCCGGGACAGGGACGGGCTTTGGGAACACTGAAGCTTTCTTT. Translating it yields CASSYVSGTGTGFGNTEAFF.